One sample yielded the 6 T cell receptor beta chains listed below, sequenced in a study of shared clonotypes between healthy human individuals. The protocol was immunoSEQ multiplex PCR, while the TCRdb copy is restricted to in-frame clones and leaves out a portion. The profile covers about 1.5 million clones, with around 95% appearing a single time and roughly 1.2% taken by the ten largest. The sequencing sample was made of naive CD4+ T cells sorted from blood. Subset given: CD45RA+ positively selected. Receptor source: a man aged 25-45 years in good health.

V usage is TRBV18 and J usage is TRBJ1-1; 9 bases line up with TRBD1. The CDR3 contains 16 residues. V lost 3 bases, J lost 5 bases, and 10 bases stayed unmatched. Germline loops: CDR1 KGHSH, CDR2 LQKENI. The DNA of the CDR3 is TGTGCCAGCTCACCCAATCAAGGGACAGGGCAAACTGAAGCTTTCTTT. This translates into CASSPNQGTGQTEAFF.

This chain links TRBV5-1 with TRBJ2-2; 7 bases are shared with TRBD1. Germline values: CDR1 SGHRS, CDR2 YFSETQ. J was trimmed by 4 bases and V by 4 bases; bases with no gene match: 10. The CDR3 is made up of 16 amino acids. The CDR3 bases are TGCGCCAGCAGCATGACAGGGACAAGCGGCACCGGGGAGCTGTTTTTT. Its translation is CASSMTGTSGTGELFF.

This chain joins TRBV6-1 and TRBJ2-1; 7 bases align to TRBD2. V shed 7 bases and J 6 bases; nucleotides not matched to a gene: 12. This CDR3 has 15 residues. CDR1 is MNHNS, CDR2 SASEGT, per germline. The CDR3: CASTGTVGEGNEQFF. In DNA form, the CDR3 reads TGTGCCAGCACCGGAACCGTGGGGGAGGGCAATGAGCAGTTCTTC.

This sequence joins TRBV5-4 and TRBJ2-7, with TRBD2 matching 16 bases. CDR3 size: 16 residues. Trimming at V came to 5 bases and at J to 7 bases, leaving 9 bases not matched to a gene. Germline CDR1 and CDR2: SGHNT and YYREEE (reference sequence). The CDR3 DNA reads TGTGCCAGCAGTTCCGGGACTAGCGGGAGGGCCCGGGAGCAGTACTTC. Its protein is CASSSGTSGRAREQYF.

The rearrangement joins TRBV4-3 to TRBJ2-3; maybe TRBD1 (5 bases). The CDR3 sequence is 18 residues long. Deletions cut 4 bases from V and 4 bases from J, with 24 bases between. The germline CDR1 and CDR2 sequences are LGHNA and YSLEER. In DNA form, the CDR3 reads TGCGCCAGCAGCCCGAGTCGTGGGGCCTCAAACCGGGCAGATACGCAGTATTTT. It translates to CASSPSRGASNRADTQYF.

The gene calls are TRBV28 and TRBJ1-2, with D perhaps TRBD1 (6 bases). The CDR3 contains 15 residues. V dropped 6 bases and J dropped 4 bases, with 18 bases sitting between them. Germline values: CDR1 MDHEN, CDR2 SYDVKM. In DNA form, the CDR3 reads TGTGCCAGCAGCGTTACAGGGATGGGCGGCTATGGCTACACCTTC. Encoded protein: CASSVTGMGGYGYTF.